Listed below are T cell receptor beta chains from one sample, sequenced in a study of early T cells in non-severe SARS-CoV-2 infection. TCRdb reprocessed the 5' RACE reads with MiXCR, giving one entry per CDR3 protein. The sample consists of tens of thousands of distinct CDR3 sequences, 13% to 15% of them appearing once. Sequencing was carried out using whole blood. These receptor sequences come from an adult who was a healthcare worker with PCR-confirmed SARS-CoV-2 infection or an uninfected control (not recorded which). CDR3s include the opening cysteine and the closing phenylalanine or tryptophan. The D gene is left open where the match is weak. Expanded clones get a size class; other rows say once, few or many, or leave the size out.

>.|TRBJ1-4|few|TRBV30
CAWSVQNEKLFF
TGTGCCTGGAGTGTACAAAATGAAAAACTGTTTTTT
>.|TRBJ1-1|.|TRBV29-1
CSVTSGPNTEAFF
TGCAGCGTCACCTCAGGGCCGAACACTGAAGCTTTCTTT
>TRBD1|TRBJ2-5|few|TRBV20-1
CSASPPPGQGRETQYF
TGCAGTGCTAGTCCACCTCCGGGACAGGGACGGGAGACCCAGTACTTC
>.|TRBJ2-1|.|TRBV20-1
CSASIPGSNEQFF
TGCAGTGCTAGTATACCGGGTTCCAATGAGCAGTTCTTC
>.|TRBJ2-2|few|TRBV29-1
CSVEDWGENTGELFF
TGCAGCGTTGAAGATTGGGGGGAGAACACCGGGGAGCTGTTTTTT
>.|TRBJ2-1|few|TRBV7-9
CASTTQGYNEQFF
TGTGCCAGTACTACACAGGGTTACAATGAGCAGTTCTTC
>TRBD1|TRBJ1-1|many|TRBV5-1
CASSHDRGQTEAFF
TGCGCCAGCAGCCATGACAGGGGGCAGACTGAAGCTTTCTTT
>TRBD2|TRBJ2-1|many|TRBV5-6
CASSLERGSYNEQFF
TGTGCCAGCAGCTTGGAGCGGGGGAGCTACAATGAGCAGTTCTTC
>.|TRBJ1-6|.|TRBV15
CATSRVNSPLHF
TGTGCCACCAGCAGGGTTAATTCACCCCTCCACTTT
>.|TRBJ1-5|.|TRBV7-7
CASSPDTNQPQHF
TGTGCTAGCAGCCCTGACACGAATCAGCCCCAGCATTTT
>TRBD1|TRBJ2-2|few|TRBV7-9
CASSSGQVVIGNTGELFF
TGTGCCAGCAGCTCCGGACAGGTTGTTATCGGGAACACCGGGGAGCTGTTTTTT
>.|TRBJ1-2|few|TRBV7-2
CASSLSQVANYGYTF
TGTGCCAGCAGCTTAAGCCAGGTAGCTAACTATGGCTACACCTTC
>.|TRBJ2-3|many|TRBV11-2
CASSLVTVDTQYF
TGTGCCAGCAGCTTAGTCACGGTTGATACGCAGTATTTT
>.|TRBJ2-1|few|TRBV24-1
CATTAASSYNEQFF
TGTGCCACGACGGCTGCGAGCTCCTACAATGAGCAGTTCTTC
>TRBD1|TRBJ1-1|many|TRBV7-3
CASSLKRGLGTEAFF
TGTGCCAGCAGCTTAAAGAGGGGGCTAGGCACTGAAGCTTTCTTT
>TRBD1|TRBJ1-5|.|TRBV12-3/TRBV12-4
CASSSGQGGSQPQHF
TGTGCCAGCAGTTCCGGACAGGGAGGAAGTCAGCCCCAGCATTTT
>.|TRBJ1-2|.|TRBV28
CASSPQTDRISGYTF
TGTGCCAGCAGTCCCCAAACTGACAGGATTTCTGGCTACACCTTC
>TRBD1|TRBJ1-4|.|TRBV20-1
CSARDRLNEKLFF
TGCAGTGCCAGGGACAGACTTAATGAAAAACTGTTTTTT
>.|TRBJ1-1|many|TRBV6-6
CASRAGQPQGTEAFF
TGTGCCAGCAGGGCGGGACAACCCCAGGGCACTGAAGCTTTCTTT
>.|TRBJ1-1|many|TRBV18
CASSPAITEAFF
TGTGCCAGCTCACCGGCGATCACTGAAGCTTTCTTT
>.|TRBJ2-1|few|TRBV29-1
CSVDTNEQFF
TGCAGCGTCGACACGAATGAGCAGTTCTTC
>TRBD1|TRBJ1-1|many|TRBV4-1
CASSHPSDRAKNTEAFF
TGCGCCAGCAGCCATCCCTCGGACAGGGCTAAGAACACTGAAGCTTTCTTT
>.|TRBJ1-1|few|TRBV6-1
CATCDRGTEAFF
TGTGCCACCTGCGATCGGGGCACTGAAGCTTTCTTT
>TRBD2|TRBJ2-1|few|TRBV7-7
CASSPKRGDNEQFF
TGTGCTAGCAGCCCGAAGCGGGGGGACAATGAGCAGTTCTTC
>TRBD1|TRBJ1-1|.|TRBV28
CASSRQGEDTEAFF
TGTGCCAGCAGTCGACAGGGAGAGGACACTGAAGCTTTCTTT
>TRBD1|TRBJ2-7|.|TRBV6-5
CASSYSKGAKEQYF
TGTGCCAGCAGTTACTCGAAGGGGGCGAAAGAGCAGTACTTC
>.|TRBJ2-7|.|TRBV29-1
CSVEMGGVTYEQYF
TGCAGCGTTGAAATGGGCGGGGTGACCTACGAGCAGTACTTC
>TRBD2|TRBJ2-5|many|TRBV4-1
CASSQAAGEETQYF
TGCGCCAGCAGCCAAGCCGCGGGGGAAGAGACCCAGTACTTC
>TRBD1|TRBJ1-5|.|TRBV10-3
CATRGVMDNQPQHF
TGTGCCACCAGGGGGGTGATGGACAATCAGCCCCAGCATTTT
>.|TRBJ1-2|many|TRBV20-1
CSAPGAGQSNYGYTF
TGCAGTGCTCCAGGAGCAGGCCAATCTAACTATGGCTACACCTTC
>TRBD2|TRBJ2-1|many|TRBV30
CAWIGLARDEQFF
TGTGCCTGGATTGGACTAGCGAGGGATGAGCAGTTCTTC
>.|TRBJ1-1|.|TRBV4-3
CASSQDVFPTEAFF
TGCGCCAGCAGCCAAGATGTGTTTCCCACTGAAGCTTTCTTT
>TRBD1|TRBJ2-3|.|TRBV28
CASISDRDHTDTQYF
TGTGCCAGCATCAGTGACAGGGACCACACAGATACGCAGTATTTT
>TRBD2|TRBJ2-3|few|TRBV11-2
CASSLGAGAWDTQYF
TGTGCCAGCAGCTTAGGAGCGGGGGCCTGGGATACGCAGTATTTT
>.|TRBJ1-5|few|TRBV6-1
CASRSQVNSNQPQHF
TGTGCCAGCAGGTCACAGGTGAATAGCAATCAGCCCCAGCATTTT
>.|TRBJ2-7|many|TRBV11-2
CASSPRGSYEQYF
TGTGCCAGCAGCCCCAGGGGCTCCTACGAGCAGTACTTC
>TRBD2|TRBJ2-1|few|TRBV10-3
CAISESSGGEQFF
TGTGCCATCAGTGAGTCTAGCGGGGGCGAGCAGTTCTTC
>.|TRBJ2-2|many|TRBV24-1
CATRAGGLHTGELFF
TGTGCCACCCGCGCCGGGGGCTTGCACACCGGGGAGCTGTTTTTT
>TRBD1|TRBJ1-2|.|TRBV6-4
CASSDNRGNGYTF
TGTGCCAGCAGTGACAACAGGGGGAATGGCTACACCTTC
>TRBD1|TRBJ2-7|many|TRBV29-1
CSVGDSRSYEQYF
TGCAGCGTAGGGGACAGCCGCTCCTACGAGCAGTACTTC
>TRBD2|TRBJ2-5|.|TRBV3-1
CASSQAHSRTSARYQETQYF
TGTGCCAGCAGCCAAGCGCATTCCCGGACTAGCGCCCGGTACCAAGAGACCCAGTACTTC
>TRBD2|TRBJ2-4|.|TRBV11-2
CASSSETSGGDPLAKNIQYF
TGTGCCAGCAGCTCCGAGACTAGCGGGGGGGACCCTCTAGCCAAAAACATTCAGTACTTC
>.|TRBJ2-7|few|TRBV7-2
CASSADNYEQYF
TGTGCCAGCAGCGCCGACAACTACGAGCAGTACTTC
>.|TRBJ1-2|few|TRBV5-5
CASSGGGTTNYGYTF
TGTGCCAGCAGTGGGGGAGGGACCACAAACTATGGCTACACCTTC
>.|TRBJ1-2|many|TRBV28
CASSLGVISGYTF
TGTGCCAGCAGTTTAGGTGTAATATCGGGCTACACCTTC